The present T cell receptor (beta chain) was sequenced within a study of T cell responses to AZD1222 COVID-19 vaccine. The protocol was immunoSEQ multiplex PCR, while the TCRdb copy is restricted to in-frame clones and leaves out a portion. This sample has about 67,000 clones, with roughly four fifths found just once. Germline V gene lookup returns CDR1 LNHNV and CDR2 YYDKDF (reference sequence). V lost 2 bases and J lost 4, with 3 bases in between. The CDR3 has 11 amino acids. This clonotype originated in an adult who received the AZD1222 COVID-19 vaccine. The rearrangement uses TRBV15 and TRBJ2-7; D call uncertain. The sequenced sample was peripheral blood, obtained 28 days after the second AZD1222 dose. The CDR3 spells CATSRNYEQYF. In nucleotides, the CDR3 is TGTGCCACCAGCAGAAATTACGAGCAGTACTTC.